These 27 T cell receptor beta chains were all obtained from the same sample, sequenced in a study of Ad26.COV2.S vaccination and SARS-CoV-2 variants. Generated by immunoSEQ multiplex PCR, the TCRdb table keeps only in-frame clones and is missing some. The data hold some 350,000 clones, with roughly 90% observed a single time. Treatment reported: over 15 received Ad26.COV2.S at low or high dose, single or two shots; a few received placebo; per-sample allocation not given. Collection of the samples took place on day 63 after the first injection of vaccine or placebo. The starting material was peripheral blood, obtained in a trial of Ad26.COV2.S vaccine versus placebo. Receptors originate from a person aged 18-60 years who received the Ad26.COV2.S COVID-19 vaccine or a placebo.

This chain joins TRBV2 and TRBJ2-7; D not certain. Germline CDR1 SNHLY, CDR2 FYNNEI. This CDR3 has 13 residues. V was clipped by 3 bases and J by 6 bases, with 12 bases between them. For the CDR3, the DNA is TGTGCCAGCAGTGATACGTTCCGAACCGAGCAGTACTTC. It is translated as CASSDTFRTEQYF.

The chain carries TRBV4-2 and TRBJ2-2, with 7 bases lining up with TRBD1. The CDR3 is 16 residues long. The ends lost 4 bases at V and 3 bases at J; junction bases unmatched: 8. Germline V gives CDR1 LGHNA, CDR2 YNFKEQ. CDR3 amino acids: CASSPQGQVYTGELFF. The CDR3 nucleotides read TGTGCCAGCAGCCCCCAAGGACAGGTTTACACCGGGGAGCTGTTTTTT.

The chain combines TRBV4-3 with TRBJ2-2; D tentatively fits TRBD1 or TRBD2 (5 bases each). The germline V gene encodes CDR1 LGHNA and CDR2 YSLEER. The CDR3 has 19 residues. Trimming took off 4 bases at V and 0 bases at J, with 21 bases between the two ends. Here the CDR3 DNA reads TGCGCCAGCAGCCCTTCACCCACATTGAGGGGAGCGAACACCGGGGAGCTGTTTTTT. Encoded protein: CASSPSPTLRGANTGELFF.

V gene TRBV5-6 combines with J gene TRBJ2-7; tentative D call: TRBD2 (6 bases). The germline V gene has CDR1 SGHDT and CDR2 YYEEEE. V dropped 1 base and J dropped 2 bases, with 13 bases sitting between them. This CDR3 region has 15 residues. The CDR3 region is CASSLTSSLPYEQYV. In nucleotides, the CDR3 is TGTGCCAGCAGCTTGACTAGCTCCCTACCCTACGAGCAGTACGTC.

In nucleotides, the CDR3 is TGCGCCAGCAGCGCACCAGCGGGACGGGAGACCCAGTACTTC. Amino acids: CASSAPAGRETQYF. The gene calls are TRBV5-1 and TRBJ2-5, with TRBD2 matching 7 bases. The CDR3 is 14 amino acids. Germline loops: CDR1 SGHRS, CDR2 YFSETQ. Trimming at V came to 4 bases and at J to 5 bases, leaving 8 bases not matched to a gene.

The chain is built from TRBV27 and TRBJ1-5; D ambiguous. V lost 2 bases, J lost 9 bases, and 8 bases lay in between. CDR1 and CDR2 (germline): MNHEY, SMNVEV (reference sequence). The CDR3 length is 12 residues. CDR3 in amino acids: CASSLVEGPQHF. The CDR3 DNA reads TGTGCCAGCAGTTTAGTGGAGGGGCCCCAGCATTTT.

This chain links TRBV7-8 with TRBJ1-5, with D hard to call. This CDR3 has 16 amino acids. Trimming removed 5 bases from V and 6 bases from J, with 20 bases in between. Germline loops: CDR1 SGHVS, CDR2 FQNEAQ. The CDR3 coding sequence is TGTGCCAGCAGCCAGCGGGCCTCAGGCGTTAGTCAGCCCCAGCATTTT. Translation gives CASSQRASGVSQPQHF.

The rearrangement uses TRBV28 and TRBJ2-5; D perhaps matches TRBD2 (6 bases). The CDR3 runs 15 residues. The V gene lost 1 base and the J gene lost 8 bases, with 17 bases spanning the gap. Germline CDR1 MDHEN, CDR2 SYDVKM. CDR3 nucleotide sequence: TGTGCCAGCAGTTTATCGGGACTTTGGGGTGATACCCAGTACTTC. It specifies CASSLSGLWGDTQYF.

The chain employs TRBV29-1 and TRBJ2-3; no clear D gene. The CDR3 spans 13 residues. Germline V gives CDR1 SQVTM, CDR2 ANQGSEA. V was shortened by 4 bases and J by 2 bases, with 10 bases between the two germline ends. The CDR3 coding sequence is TGCAGCGTTGTGCCGGAAGCCACAGATACGCAGTATTTT. Its protein product is CSVVPEATDTQYF.

The chain has TRBV3-1 (or the pseudogene TRBV3-2) and TRBJ1-4; weak D call: TRBD1 (5 bases). This CDR3 is built from 14 residues. V dropped 5 bases and J dropped 7 bases, with 14 bases sitting between them. Looked up from germline, CDR1 is LGHDT and CDR2 is YNNKEL (reference sequence). The CDR3 bases are TGTGCCAGCAGCGACCGGGCCCAGGGTGAAAAACTGTTTTTT. It yields the protein CASSDRAQGEKLFF.

The V call is TRBV10-1, the J call TRBJ2-1, with a possible D match to TRBD2 (6 bases). CDR3 length: 13 amino acids. Germline-derived CDR1 and CDR2 are WNHNN and SYGVQD (reference sequence). Trimming took off 5 bases at V and 6 bases at J, with 11 bases between the two ends. CDR3 nucleotide sequence: TGCGCCAGCAGTTCGGGACTGGGCAATGAGCAGTTCTTC. Translated: CASSSGLGNEQFF.

This clone was counted once. The V call is TRBV7-2, the J call TRBJ1-1; D is ambiguous. Trimming pared 7 bases from V and 0 bases from J, leaving 9 bases between. This CDR3 is 13 amino acids long. CDR1 is SGHTA and CDR2 is FQGNSA in the germline V gene. The CDR3, as DNA: TGTGCCAGCAATTATGGGGTGAACACTGAAGCTTTCTTT. As protein: CASNYGVNTEAFF.

J is TRBJ2-5 and V is TRBV7-9; TRBD1 matches 9 bases. CDR3 length: 13 amino acids. Looked up from germline, CDR1 is SEHNR and CDR2 is FQNEAQ (reference sequence). V lost 11 bases and J lost 1; bases outside the gene matches: 5. The CDR3 DNA reads as TGTGCCCAGGGACAGGGACCCCAAGAGACCCAGTACTTC. Its translation is CAQGQGPQETQYF.

The count of this clone is one. This chain uses TRBV7-8 with TRBJ2-6, with 7 nucleotides matching TRBD1. This CDR3 is 17 amino acids long. Trimming removed 4 bases from V and 2 bases from J; junction bases left unmatched: 8. Germline values: CDR1 SGHVS, CDR2 FQNEAQ. Here the CDR3 reads CASSYRGIGPGANVLTF. CDR3 coding DNA: TGTGCCAGCAGCTACAGGGGAATCGGCCCTGGGGCCAACGTCCTGACTTTC.

This chain uses TRBV19 with TRBJ2-7, with D unresolved. With 3 bases removed from V and 2 bases from J, the gap between germline ends came to 5 bases. The CDR3 is 12 residues long. CDR1 and CDR2 (germline): LNHDA, SQIVND (reference sequence). The CDR3, as DNA: TGTGCCAGTAGTATGGAAACCTACGAGCAGTACTTC. It yields the protein CASSMETYEQYF.

V gene TRBV2 combines with J gene TRBJ1-5; D is ambiguous. Germline V gene lookup returns CDR1 SNHLY and CDR2 FYNNEI. This CDR3 contains 15 residues. Trimming took 2 bases from V and 0 from J, leaving 8 bases between them. This CDR3 is CASSELLDSNQPQHF. The CDR3 DNA is TGTGCCAGCAGTGAATTGTTAGATAGCAATCAGCCCCAGCATTTT.

The V gene is TRBV29-1, the J gene TRBJ1-1; no definite D call. Germline lookup yields CDR1 SQVTM and CDR2 ANQGSEA. The germline V and J ends were trimmed by 6 bases and 0 bases, with 8 bases remaining between them. This CDR3 has 12 residues. The CDR3 coding sequence is TGCAGCGTCGGTTATATGAACACTGAAGCTTTCTTT. This sequence encodes CSVGYMNTEAFF.

This clone was detected only a few times. The CDR3 nucleotides are TGTGCCAGCAGCTTCCGGACAGGTCCCGGCTACACCTTC. It specifies CASSFRTGPGYTF. The chain uses TRBV3-1 (or the pseudogene TRBV3-2) and TRBJ1-2; 7 bases fit TRBD1. The trim removed 5 bases at V and 8 bases at J, leaving 8 bases unmatched. This CDR3 comprises 13 residues. Germline V gene data show CDR1 as LGHDT and CDR2 as YNNKEL (reference sequence).

CDR3 residues: CATSDPHRGKAGELFF. The CDR3 coding sequence is TGTGCCACCAGTGATCCCCACAGGGGGAAGGCCGGGGAGCTGTTTTTT. The J gene is TRBJ2-2, the V gene TRBV24-1; 8 bases align to TRBD1. J lost 6 bases, V lost 3 bases, and 8 bases had no gene match. The CDR3 extends over 16 amino acids. Germline V gene data show CDR1 as KGHDR and CDR2 as SFDVKD.

The gene calls are TRBV12-5 and TRBJ2-2; TRBD1 is a possible D gene (5 bases). CDR3 length equals 16 residues. Trimming removed 5 bases from V and 0 bases from J, with 13 bases in between. Per germline, CDR1 LGHNT and CDR2 FRNRAP. The CDR3: CASGLTGHANTGELFF. CDR3 nucleotides: TGTGCTAGTGGTCTCACAGGACACGCGAACACCGGGGAGCTGTTTTTT. Combining the CDR3 with reference TRBV12-5 and TRBJ2-2 gives the whole variable domain DARVTQTPRHKVTEMGQEVTMRCQPILGHNTVFWYRQTMMQGLELLAYFRNRAPLDDSGMPKDRFSAEMPDATLATLKIQPSEPRDSAVYFCASGLTGHANTGELFFGEGSRLTVL.

The chain uses TRBV20-1 and TRBJ1-2; no firm D call. Germline values: CDR1 DFQATT, CDR2 SNEGSKA (reference sequence). This CDR3 is 9 amino acids long. The ends were cut back, 6 bases at V and 8 bases at J, with 7 bases in the middle. CDR3 nucleotide sequence: TGCAGTGCCATACCGGGCTACACCTTC. Its translation: CSAIPGYTF.

The genes are TRBV4-3 and TRBJ2-1; D unresolved. Germline V gene sequence: CDR1 LGHNA, CDR2 YSLEER. There are 15 residues in the CDR3. V dropped 0 bases and J dropped 0 bases, with 6 bases sitting between them. CDR3 nucleotide sequence: TGCGCCAGCAGCCAAGAGGAGAGCTCCTACAATGAGCAGTTCTTC. Translating gives CASSQEESSYNEQFF.

This clone showed up just once. The chain is built from TRBV24-1 and TRBJ2-1; 12 bases line up with TRBD2. The CDR3 spans 14 residues. Trimming at V came to 4 bases and at J to 10 bases, leaving 4 bases not matched to a gene. Germline CDR1 KGHDR, CDR2 SFDVKD. CDR3 in amino acids: CATSDSGTSGEQFF. Written as DNA, the CDR3 is TGTGCCACCAGTGACTCCGGGACTAGCGGGGAGCAGTTCTTC.

The chain combines TRBV15 with TRBJ2-1; TRBD2 aligns across 10 bases. The CDR3 sequence is 15 residues long. Germline V lookup: CDR1 LNHNV, CDR2 YYDKDF (reference sequence). J was trimmed by 5 bases and V by 3 bases; bases with no gene match: 4. CDR3 sequence reads: CATSSTGLADNEQFF. In nucleotides, the CDR3 is TGTGCCACCAGCAGTACCGGACTAGCGGACAATGAGCAGTTCTTC.

CDR3 region: CASSPKMQGAYRSPLHF. CDR3 DNA: TGTGCCAGCAGCCCGAAAATGCAGGGGGCGTATAGATCACCCCTCCACTTT. V gene TRBV7-9 combines with J gene TRBJ1-6, with TRBD1 matching 8 bases. The CDR3 sequence is 17 residues long. V lost 5 bases, J lost 10 bases, and 16 bases stayed unmatched. In germline, CDR1 is SEHNR, CDR2 FQNEAQ (reference sequence).

In DNA, the CDR3 is TGTGCCAGCAGCGTAGTGCTTAGTCCCCCAGGCGGGGGTTTCGAGCAGTACGTC. Encoded protein: CASSVVLSPPGGGFEQYV. The chain is built from TRBV9 and TRBJ2-7; 7 nucleotides line up with TRBD2. Per the germline V gene, CDR1 is SGDLS and CDR2 is YYNGEE. V trimming: 0 bases; J trimming: 6 bases; junction bases outside the gene matches: 18. There are 18 residues in the CDR3.

The chain recombines TRBV30 with TRBJ1-1, with D unclear. Trimming took 2 bases from V and 7 from J, leaving 11 bases between them. The CDR3 length is 12 residues. Per germline, CDR1 GTSNPN and CDR2 SVGIG (reference sequence). The CDR3 loop reads CAWSIPLGEAFF. CDR3 nucleotides: TGTGCCTGGAGTATTCCTTTGGGTGAAGCTTTCTTT.